This T cell receptor (beta chain) was sequenced during a study of cytomegalovirus exposure and HLA in healthy donors. About the study: Earlier sequencing of 200 million or so T cells yielded about 120 million unique TCR beta sequences. The study's findings and limits: Later work associated more than 15,000 TCR beta sequences with HLA alleles at 0.05 false discovery rate. The listing of about 150 TCR beta chains classed them as cytomegalovirus-associated.

As to this clone: Its specificity is unknown.

Germline lookup yields CDR1 KGHSH and CDR2 LQKENI. The ends were cut back, 6 bases at V and 6 bases at J, with 17 bases in the middle. The CDR3 runs 14 residues. PCR involved 60 Vbeta and 13 Jbeta primers. Here immunoSEQ multiplex PCR was the method, and the copy in TCRdb shows in-frame clones only, minus some. This table holds roughly 150,000 clones, around 73% found once. The V and J genes are TRBV18 and TRBJ1-1, with D perhaps matching TRBD1 (6 bases). Sequencing was done on a sample of PBMCs. The sequence was obtained from a woman younger than 30 in good health and CMV-seropositive. In nucleotides, the CDR3 is TGTGCCAGCTCCCTGGACAGAGGAACGGCTGAAGCTTTCTTT. It translates to CASSLDRGTAEAFF.